This TCR beta chain was sequenced during a study of T cell responses to AZD1222 COVID-19 vaccine. This table comes from immunoSEQ multiplex PCR, and its TCRdb copy is limited to in-frame clones, with some not included. The sample contains roughly 150,000 clones, around 88% of which appear only once. Overall study findings and caveats: Recipients of AZD1222 seropositive at baseline numbered only 6 or 7. Donors were largely white British and mainly female; clonal diversity was possibly underestimated.

V lost 0 bases to trimming and J lost 3 bases; unmatched junction nucleotides: 4. Per germline, CDR1 SGHKS and CDR2 YYEKEE (reference sequence). This CDR3 has 16 amino acids. Points on this clone: As yet, its antigen is unknown.

Source: peripheral blood, taken on day 0 of AZD1222 vaccination. J is TRBJ1-5 and V is TRBV5-5; 9 bases match TRBD1. The origin of this receptor is an adult in good health. The CDR3, as DNA: TGTGCCAGCAGCTTGGGGGACAGGGTTGTCAATCAGCCCCAGCATTTT. Its translation is CASSLGDRVVNQPQHF.